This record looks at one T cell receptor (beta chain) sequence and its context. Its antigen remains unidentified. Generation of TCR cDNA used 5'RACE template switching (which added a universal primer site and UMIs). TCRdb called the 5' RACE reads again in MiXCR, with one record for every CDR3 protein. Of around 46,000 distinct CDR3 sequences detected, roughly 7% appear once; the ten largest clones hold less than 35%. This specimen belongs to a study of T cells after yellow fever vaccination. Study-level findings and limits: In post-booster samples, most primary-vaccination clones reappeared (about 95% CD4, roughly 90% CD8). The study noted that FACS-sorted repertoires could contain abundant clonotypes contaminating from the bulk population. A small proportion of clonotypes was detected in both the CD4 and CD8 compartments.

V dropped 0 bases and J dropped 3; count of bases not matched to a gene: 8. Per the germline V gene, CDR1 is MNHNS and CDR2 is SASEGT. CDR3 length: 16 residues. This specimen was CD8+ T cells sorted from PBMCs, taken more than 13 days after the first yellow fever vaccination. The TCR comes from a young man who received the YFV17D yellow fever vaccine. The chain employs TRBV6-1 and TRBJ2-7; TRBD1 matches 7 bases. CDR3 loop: CASSEATGTALYEQYF. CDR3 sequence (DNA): TGTGCCAGCAGTGAAGCGACCGGGACAGCCCTCTACGAGCAGTACTTC.